The present TCR beta chain was sequenced within a study of cytomegalovirus exposure and HLA in healthy donors. It was with 60 Vbeta and 13 Jbeta primers that the PCR ran. This table comes from immunoSEQ multiplex PCR, and its TCRdb copy is limited to in-frame clones, with some not included. This sample has some 140,000 clones, with approximately 80% found just once. Germline V lookup: CDR1 SGHDT, CDR2 YYEEEE. This CDR3 comprises 19 residues. With 2 bases clipped from V and 3 bases from J, the junction kept 14 bases outside the gene matches. At sampling all donors were nominally healthy, likely with unrecorded immune exposures.

The rearrangement links TRBV5-6 to TRBJ2-2; 9 bases are a match to TRBD2. The sample consisted of PBMCs. The TCR was taken from a man younger than 45 in good health and CMV-seropositive. The CDR3 DNA reads TGTGCCAGCAGCTTAGTGTCCAGCGGGAGGTGGAGGGACACCGGGGAGCTGTTTTTT. It encodes CASSLVSSGRWRDTGELFF.